This passage covers 16 T cell receptor beta chains from one sample sequenced in a study of T cells in Graves' hyperthyroidism and ophthalmopathy. RNA transcripts were the template for amplifying TCR beta CDR3 regions. RT-PCR in the first round (using the HTBI primer set) targeted the TCR CDR3. TCRdb fed the multiplex PCR reads into MiXCR, producing one record per CDR3 protein. The sample shows about 290,000 distinct CDR3 sequences, 12% to 15% of them seen only once. Sequenced material: blood. The receptors derive from a woman in her thirties or forties with Graves' hyperthyroidism.

This sequence joins TRBV7-3 and TRBJ2-3, with D maybe TRBD2 (6 bases). The CDR3 has 17 residues. Germline V gene sequence: CDR1 SGHTA, CDR2 FQGTGA. Trimming left V 1 base short and J 2 bases short, with 16 bases between. The CDR3 DNA reads as TGTGCCAGCAGCTTAAGGCCGCGCGGGACCGTCACAGATACGCAGTATTTT. It is translated as CASSLRPRGTVTDTQYF.

This clonotype was observed many times. The chain combines TRBV20-1 with TRBJ2-5; TRBD2 agrees at 10 bases. Germline CDR1 and CDR2: DFQATT and SNEGSKA (reference sequence). This CDR3 region has 15 residues. The V and J ends lost 4 bases and 4 bases, in that order; junction bases with no gene match: 9. CDR3 in DNA: TGCAGTGCTATATTACTAGCGGGAAAGGGAGAGACCCAGTACTTC. It translates to CSAILLAGKGETQYF.

At least ten counts were recorded for this clonotype. A junction end diverges from the germline sequence, so it may reflect a read error. The rearrangement links TRBV2 to TRBJ1-6; possible D gene TRBD1, 6 bases. The CDR3 runs 15 residues. The germline V gene encodes CDR1 SNHLY and CDR2 FYNNEI. The CDR3 nucleotides read TGTACCAGCAGACCACGGACAGACTCTTCTTCACCCCTCCACTTT. Protein: CTSRPRTDSSSPLHF.

This clonotype came up many times. The chain employs TRBV4-1 and TRBJ2-7; tentative D call: TRBD1 (5 bases). V was shortened by 1 base and J by 6 bases, with 13 bases between the two germline ends. This CDR3 contains 14 residues. Germline lookup yields CDR1 MGHRA and CDR2 YSYEKL. The CDR3 DNA follows: TGCGCCAGCAGCCAAGGGCTAACTACAGGCGAGCAGTACTTC. This translates into CASSQGLTTGEQYF.

This clonotype was observed many times. This chain links TRBV2 with TRBJ2-1; TRBD1 matches 7 bases. Germline-derived CDR1 and CDR2 are SNHLY and FYNNEI. V shed 6 bases and J 0 bases; nucleotides not matched to a gene: 2. The CDR3 runs 14 residues. This CDR3 is CASRGTVSYNEQFF. CDR3 DNA: TGTGCCAGCAGAGGGACAGTCTCCTACAATGAGCAGTTCTTC.

Ten or more counts support this clonotype. The rearrangement links TRBV2 to TRBJ1-1; D is unresolved. The CDR3 consists of 14 residues. Germline V gene lookup returns CDR1 SNHLY and CDR2 FYNNEI. With 4 bases removed from V and 1 base from J, the gap between germline ends came to 10 bases. In DNA, the CDR3 is TGTGCCAGCAGTGTTCTTAGCGAGAACACTGAAGCTTTCTTT. Translating gives CASSVLSENTEAFF.

Concerning this clonotype itself: An end of the junction does not agree with germline; a read error may underlie this. DNA for the CDR3: TGTGCCAGCAGTCAAAGGGAATATGGCTACGATGAGCAGTTCTTC. It specifies CASSQREYGYDEQFF. The chain carries TRBV3-1 and TRBJ2-1, with unresolved D. This CDR3 has 15 amino acids. Germline V gene data show CDR1 as LGHDT and CDR2 as YNNKEL (reference sequence).

In its sample, this clonotype was seen many times. The J gene is TRBJ2-7, the V gene TRBV12-3 or TRBV12-4; D possibly corresponds to TRBD1 (6 bases). The germline V and J ends were trimmed by 6 bases and 3 bases, with 12 bases remaining between them. The CDR3 is 13 residues long. DNA of the CDR3: TGTGCCAGCAGATACGGGACAATCTACGAGCAGTACTTC. Amino acid sequence: CASRYGTIYEQYF.

The V and J genes are TRBV12-3 or TRBV12-4 and TRBJ2-3; D not resolved. This CDR3 region has 12 residues. V shed 6 bases and J shed 7 bases, with 11 bases lying between them. The CDR3 DNA follows: TGTGCCAGCAGCTGGTCTGAAAATACGCAGTATTTT. Protein product: CASSWSENTQYF.

This clonotype was observed at least ten times. The chain is built from TRBV28 and TRBJ1-5, with D possibly TRBD1 on 6 matching bases. The CDR3 totals 15 residues. Germline V gene sequence: CDR1 MDHEN, CDR2 SYDVKM. The V and J ends lost 8 bases and 5 bases respectively, with 19 bases between them. CDR3 region: CASGGGGRPDQPQHF. DNA for the CDR3: TGTGCCAGCGGAGGGGGGGGAAGGCCGGATCAGCCCCAGCATTTT.

Ten or more counts support this clonotype. The CDR3 loop reads CASSFRPPGQGGNQPQHF. The DNA of the CDR3 is TGTGCCAGCAGCTTTCGGCCGCCGGGACAGGGGGGAAATCAGCCCCAGCATTTT. The chain employs TRBV7-2 and TRBJ1-5; 11 positions agree with TRBD1. The CDR3 covers 18 residues. Looked up from germline, CDR1 is SGHTA and CDR2 is FQGNSA. Germline trimming cut 3 bases from V and 4 bases from J; bases unmatched to any gene: 11. Drawing the rest from reference TRBV7-2 and TRBJ1-5, the complete variable domain is GAGVSQSPSNKVTEKGKDVELRCDPISGHTALYWYRQSLGQGLEFLIYFQGNSAPDKSGLPSDRFSAERTGGSVSTLTIQRTQQEDSAVYLCASSFRPPGQGGNQPQHFGDGTRLSIL.

A few counts support this clonotype. The gene calls are TRBV3-1 and TRBJ1-1; TRBD1 might be the D (5 bases). Trimming took off 8 bases at V and 1 base at J, with 14 bases between the two ends. CDR1 LGHDT and CDR2 YNNKEL come from the germline V gene (reference sequence). The CDR3 runs 14 residues. The CDR3 protein is CASRLGQGNTEAFF. DNA for the CDR3: TGTGCCAGCCGGTTAGGGCAGGGGAACACTGAAGCTTTCTTT.

This clonotype was seen repeatedly, ten times or more. The chain has TRBV11-2 and TRBJ2-4; 7 nucleotides agree with TRBD1. The CDR3 length is 17 residues. The J segment lost 1 base and the V segment lost 1 base, leaving 7 bases of the junction unmatched. Germline loops: CDR1 SGHAT, CDR2 FQNNGV. CDR3 DNA: TGTGCCAGCAGCTTAGGGTACGGACAGGCTGCCAAAAACATTCAGTACTTC. Amino acid sequence: CASSLGYGQAAKNIQYF.

This clonotype was seen many times. The rearrangement joins TRBV5-5 to TRBJ1-4; no clear D. CDR3 size: 14 residues. Per germline, CDR1 SGHKS and CDR2 YYEKEE (reference sequence). With 0 bases removed from V and 5 bases from J, the gap between germline ends came to 8 bases. This chain's CDR3 is CASSLGSENEKLFF. The CDR3, as DNA: TGTGCCAGCAGCTTGGGAAGTGAGAATGAAAAACTGTTTTTT.

To note about this clonotype: A read error may be the cause here, since a much bigger clone is one base away. The J gene is TRBJ2-1, the V gene TRBV5-1; TRBD2 agrees at 7 bases. This CDR3 has 19 amino acids. The germline V gene has CDR1 SGHRS and CDR2 YFSETQ. The ends lost 5 bases at V and 11 bases at J; junction bases unmatched: 28. The CDR3 spells CASRPFFLDVGRAAYKQFF. CDR3 DNA sequence: TGCGCCAGCAGACCTTTCTTCCTCGATGTGGGGAGGGCAGCCTATAAGCAGTTCTTC.

This clonotype came up a few times. This rearrangement joins TRBV20-1 to TRBJ2-3; TRBD2 matches at 9 bases. Per the germline V gene, CDR1 is DFQATT and CDR2 is SNEGSKA (reference sequence). This CDR3 is built from 14 residues. Germline trimming cut 4 bases from V and 4 bases from J; bases unmatched to any gene: 6. The CDR3: CSATSGVGADTQYF. In DNA, the CDR3 is TGCAGTGCTACTAGCGGGGTTGGGGCAGATACGCAGTATTTT.